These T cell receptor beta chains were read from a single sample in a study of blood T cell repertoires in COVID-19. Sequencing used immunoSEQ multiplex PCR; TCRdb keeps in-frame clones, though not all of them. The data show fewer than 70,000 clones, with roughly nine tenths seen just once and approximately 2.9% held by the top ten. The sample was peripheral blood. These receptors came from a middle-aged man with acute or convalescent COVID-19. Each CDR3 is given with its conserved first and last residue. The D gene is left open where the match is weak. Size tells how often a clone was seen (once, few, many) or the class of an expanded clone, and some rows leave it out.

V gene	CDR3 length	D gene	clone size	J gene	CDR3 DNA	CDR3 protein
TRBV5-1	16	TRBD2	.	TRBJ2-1	TGCGCCAGCAGCTTGGATGAGCGGGAGGTTAGCGATGAGCAGTTCTTC	CASSLDEREVSDEQFF
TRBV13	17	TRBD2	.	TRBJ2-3	TGTGCCAGCAGCTTAGTCCTTACTAGCGGGAGAGCAGATACGCAGTATTTT	CASSLVLTSGRADTQYF
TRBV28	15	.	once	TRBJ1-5	TGTGCCAGCAGTTCCCCACAGGGTGGCAATCAGCCCCAGCATTTT	CASSSPQGGNQPQHF
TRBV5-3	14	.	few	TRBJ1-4	TGTGCCAGAAGCCCGTACGGGGCTAATGAAAAACTGTTTTTT	CARSPYGANEKLFF
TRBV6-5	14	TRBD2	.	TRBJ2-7	TGTGCCAGCATGGCGACTAGCGGGGAGCCCGAGCAGTACTTC	CASMATSGEPEQYF
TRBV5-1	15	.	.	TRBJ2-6	TGCGCCAGCAGCCCGACGGGTTCTGGGGCCAACGTCCTGACTTTC	CASSPTGSGANVLTF
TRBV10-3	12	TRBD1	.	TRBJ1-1	TGTGCCGCCAGGGGGCAAAGCACTGAAGCTTTCTTT	CAARGQSTEAFF
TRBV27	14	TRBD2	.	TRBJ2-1	TGTGCCAGCAGTAAAATAGCGGGAGTGGCCCCGCAGTTCTTC	CASSKIAGVAPQFF
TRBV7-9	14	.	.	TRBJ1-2	TGTGCCAGCAGCTCCCCAGGGAACCCCTATGGCTACACCTTC	CASSSPGNPYGYTF
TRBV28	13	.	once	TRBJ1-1	TGTGCCAGCAGTAATGACATGAACACTGAAGCTTTCTTT	CASSNDMNTEAFF
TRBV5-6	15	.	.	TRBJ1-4	TGTGCCAGCAGCTTAGGACAGCGGGGAGCTGAAAAACTGTTTTTT	CASSLGQRGAEKLFF
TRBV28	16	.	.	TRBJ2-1	TGTGCCAGCATCAATTCAGATTATAGCCATTACAATGAGCAGTTCTTC	CASINSDYSHYNEQFF
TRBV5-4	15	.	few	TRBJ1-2	TGTGCCAGCAGCTCCGAAAAGACAGGTCAATATGGCTACACCTTC	CASSSEKTGQYGYTF
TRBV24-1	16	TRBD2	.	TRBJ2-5	TGTGCCACCAGTGATTTGGCTAGCGGGAGTAGGGAGACCCAGTACTTC	CATSDLASGSRETQYF
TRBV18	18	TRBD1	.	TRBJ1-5	TGTGCCAGCTCACGCGCAGCGGCGGACAGGGTTAGCAATCAGCCCCAGCATTTT	CASSRAAADRVSNQPQHF
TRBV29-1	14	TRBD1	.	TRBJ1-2	TGCAGCGTTGAATTGTCGACAGGGGTCTATGGCTACACCTTC	CSVELSTGVYGYTF
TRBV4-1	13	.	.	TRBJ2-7	TGCGCCAGCAGCCCCGCAGGATCCCACGAGCAGTACTTC	CASSPAGSHEQYF
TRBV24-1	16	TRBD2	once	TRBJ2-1	TGTGCCACCAGTGATACGACTAGCGGGGCCAACAATGAGCAGTTCTTC	CATSDTTSGANNEQFF
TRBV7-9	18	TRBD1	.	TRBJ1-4	TGTGCCAGCAGCTCAATTCCGGGACAGGGACAGATTGTTGAAAAACTGTTTTTT	CASSSIPGQGQIVEKLFF
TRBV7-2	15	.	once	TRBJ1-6	TGTGCCAGCAGCCCATCACAGGGTGGGAATTCACCCCTCCACTTT	CASSPSQGGNSPLHF
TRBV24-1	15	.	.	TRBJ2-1	TGTGCCACCAGTGATCGAACGGGACTCTACAATGAGCAGTTCTTC	CATSDRTGLYNEQFF
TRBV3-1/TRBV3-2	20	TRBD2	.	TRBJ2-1	TGTGCCAGCAGCCAAGACCGATTCCCCACTAGCGGGAGCTCCTACAATGAGCAGTTCTTC	CASSQDRFPTSGSSYNEQFF
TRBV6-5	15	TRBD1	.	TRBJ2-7	TGTGCCAGCAGATCACCGGGACAGATGTCCTACGAGCAGTACTTC	CASRSPGQMSYEQYF
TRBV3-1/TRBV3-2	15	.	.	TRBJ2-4	TGTGCCAGCAGCCAACAGAGGGGGGCCAAAAACATTCAGTACTTC	CASSQQRGAKNIQYF
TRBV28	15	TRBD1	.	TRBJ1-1	TGTGCCAGCAGTAACCGACAGGGGATGAACACTGAAGCTTTCTTT	CASSNRQGMNTEAFF
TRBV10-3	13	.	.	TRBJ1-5	TGTGCCTCCACGGGGGGAAGCAATCAGCCCCAGCATTTT	CASTGGSNQPQHF
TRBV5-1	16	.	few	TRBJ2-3	TGCGCCAGCAGCCCCGGGGCAGGGGATGGCACAGATACGCAGTATTTT	CASSPGAGDGTDTQYF
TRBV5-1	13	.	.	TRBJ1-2	TGCGCCAGCAGCTTGGTCCGTCTCAGTGGCTACACCTTC	CASSLVRLSGYTF
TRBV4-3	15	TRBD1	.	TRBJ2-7	TGCGCCAGCAGCCAAGATCGAGCAGGGGGCTACGAGCAGTACTTC	CASSQDRAGGYEQYF
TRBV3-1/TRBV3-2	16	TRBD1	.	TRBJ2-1	TGTGCCAGCAGCCCAGACGACCGACAGGGGGACAATGAGCAGTTCTTC	CASSPDDRQGDNEQFF
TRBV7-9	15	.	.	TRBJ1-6	TGTGCCAGCAGCCCCCCGGACAGCGGATCAGGGCCCCTCCACTTT	CASSPPDSGSGPLHF
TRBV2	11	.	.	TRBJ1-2	TGTGCCAGCGGGGACTCTTGGGGCTACACCTTC	CASGDSWGYTF
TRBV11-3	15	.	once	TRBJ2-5	TGTGCCAGCGAAACAGGGCGGTCCGGCGAGGAGACCCAGTACTTC	CASETGRSGEETQYF
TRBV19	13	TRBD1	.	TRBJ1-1	TGTGCCAGTAGTATTGGACAGGGTCCTGAAGCTTTCTTT	CASSIGQGPEAFF
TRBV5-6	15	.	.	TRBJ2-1	TGTGCCAGCAGCCCGATAGGCGGCTTAAGCAATGAGCAGTTCTTC	CASSPIGGLSNEQFF
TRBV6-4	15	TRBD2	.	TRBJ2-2	TGTGCCAGCAGTGACTCGGGAGGGCCGACCGGGGAGCTGTTTTTT	CASSDSGGPTGELFF
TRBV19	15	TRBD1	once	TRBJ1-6	TGTGCCAGTAGTATTTGGCAGGGGGATAATTCACCCCTCCACTTT	CASSIWQGDNSPLHF
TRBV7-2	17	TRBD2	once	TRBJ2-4	TGTGCCAGCAGCTTAGGGATTAGCGGGAGTGGGGGAAACATTCAGTACTTC	CASSLGISGSGGNIQYF
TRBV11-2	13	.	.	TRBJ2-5	TGTGCCAGCAGCTTAGACGGGGAAGAGACCCAGTACTTC	CASSLDGEETQYF
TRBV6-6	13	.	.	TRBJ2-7	TGTGCCAGCAGTTACCCCGGGGATTTCGAGCAGTACTTC	CASSYPGDFEQYF
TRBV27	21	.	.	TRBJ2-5	TGTGCCAGCAGTTTATCGATACCTACTAAAGCCGGCACCTATCCACAAGAGACCCAGTACTTC	CASSLSIPTKAGTYPQETQYF